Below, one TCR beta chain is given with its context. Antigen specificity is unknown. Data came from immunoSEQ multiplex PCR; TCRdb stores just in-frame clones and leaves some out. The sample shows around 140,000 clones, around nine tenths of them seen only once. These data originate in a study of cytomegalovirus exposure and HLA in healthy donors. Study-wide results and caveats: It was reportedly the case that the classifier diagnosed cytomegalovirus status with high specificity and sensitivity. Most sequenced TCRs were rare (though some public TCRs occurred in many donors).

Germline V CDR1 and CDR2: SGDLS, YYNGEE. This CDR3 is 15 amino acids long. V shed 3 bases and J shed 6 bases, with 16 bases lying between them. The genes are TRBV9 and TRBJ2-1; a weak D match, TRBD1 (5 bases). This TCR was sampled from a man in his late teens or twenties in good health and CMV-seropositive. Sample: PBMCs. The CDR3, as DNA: TGTGCCAGCAGCGAGGGGATCACCTCGGGCAATGAGCAGTTCTTC. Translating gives CASSEGITSGNEQFF.